This is a list of T cell receptor beta chains from one sample in a study of technical replicates of blood from several donors. Using immunoSEQ multiplex PCR, the repertoire was profiled, and TCRdb retains in-frame clones only, with some absent. The repertoire holds about 69,000 clones, with 80% to 90% as singletons. The sequencing input was PBMCs. Source of these receptors: a human donor in good health. Some clones in this sample may be carry-over from other donors' samples. CDR3s include the opening cysteine and the closing phenylalanine or tryptophan.

v_call,j_call,cdr3_aa
TRBV7-2,TRBJ2-2,CASSLQADQRLNTGELFF
TRBV10-3,TRBJ2-7,CAISGRGRAYEQYF
TRBV30,TRBJ1-4,CAWSSTNEKLFF
TRBV4-3,TRBJ2-4,CASSQGLAGAKNIQYF
TRBV7-2,TRBJ2-4,CASSLRGLATNIQYF
TRBV27,TRBJ2-3,CASSLIRTGGKDTQYF
TRBV9,TRBJ1-2,CASTSPGTDPYGYTF
TRBV7-9,TRBJ2-1,CASSLSYEQFF
TRBV7-9,TRBJ2-2,CASSSPPTSGRLTGELFF
TRBV5-6,TRBJ2-4,CASSPGQWLAKNIQYF
TRBV7-2,TRBJ1-2,CASSPGGGRGSNYGYTF
TRBV10-3,TRBJ1-6,CAISESWSSYNSPLHF
TRBV15,TRBJ1-5,CATSGGSNQPQHF
TRBV19,TRBJ2-3,CASSWGSGNADTQYF
TRBV9,TRBJ2-2,CASSVVTSAGTGELFF
TRBV30,TRBJ1-4,CAWSAAGLSNEKLFF
TRBV7-9,TRBJ2-7,CASSLAGASEVDEQYF
TRBV27,TRBJ2-3,CASSPLRQRGGPDTQYF
TRBV6-4,TRBJ2-2,CASSDSRFGELFF
TRBV4-2,TRBJ2-4,CASGQDRGNIQYF
TRBV30,TRBJ2-1,CAWRWRGRLNEQFF
TRBV7-9,TRBJ2-7,CASTLTTSGGYEQYF
TRBV6-1,TRBJ1-3,CASSPTDRNTIYF
TRBV5-6,TRBJ2-1,CASSFGSVAYNEQFF
TRBV4-2,TRBJ2-2,CASSQGTGFDNTGELFF
TRBV7-2,TRBJ2-2,CASSAIRGGNTGELFF
TRBV7-9,TRBJ1-1,CASSKPSGTVYKAFF
TRBV11-2,TRBJ2-2,CASSLNSALRTGELFF
TRBV6-1,TRBJ1-5,CASSESGGNQPQHF
TRBV7-2,TRBJ1-2,CASKKGGEGYHGYTF
TRBV5-1,TRBJ2-2,CASSHRGLLTGELFF
TRBV4-3,TRBJ1-5,CASSQDRGDNQPQHF
TRBV7-8,TRBJ2-7,CASTPTSASYEQYF
TRBV11-3,TRBJ1-6,CASSQDSGNSPLHF
TRBV7-9,TRBJ1-2,CASSTIEGQAYGYTF
TRBV4-1,TRBJ1-2,CASSHDRNANYGYTF
TRBV7-8,TRBJ1-2,CASSSSRGQGNYGYTF
TRBV6-1,TRBJ2-2,CASSGWVLANTGELFF
TRBV7-6,TRBJ2-3,CASSLSSSGSTDTQYF
TRBV5-1,TRBJ2-1,CASSFGGRGYDEQFF
TRBV11-3,TRBJ2-7,CASSLGEPPYEQYF
TRBV7-2,TRBJ2-1,CASSLFIRASGAGEQFF
TRBV5-5,TRBJ1-2,CASSLGQENYGYTF
TRBV7-3,TRBJ2-5,CASSLNRGETQYF
TRBV4-2,TRBJ1-4,CASSQQATNEKLFF
TRBV7-2,TRBJ2-7,CASSASGYEQYF
TRBV6-8,TRBJ2-5,CASRPLAEETQYF
TRBV18,TRBJ1-4,CASSPRLTGPNEKLFF
TRBV7-2,TRBJ1-1,CASSLVQGMNTEAFF
TRBV7-9,TRBJ2-2,CASSFWSGNTGELFF
TRBV18,TRBJ2-7,CASSPYRQVSYEQYF
TRBV19,TRBJ1-2,CASKQGQFYGYTF
TRBV18,TRBJ1-1,CASSPRTDMNTEAFF
TRBV6-5,TRBJ2-2,CASSYLPTGSTGELFF
TRBV4-3,TRBJ2-3,CASSQDGGSAGRTDTQYF